The clone carrying this T cell receptor beta chain was seen a few times. The antigen remains undetermined. The CDR3 extends over 14 amino acids. V lost 6 bases, J lost 3 bases, and 3 bases stayed unmatched. Germline V gives CDR1 KGHDR, CDR2 SFDVKD. RNA transcripts provided the source from which TCR beta CDR3 regions were amplified. The TCR CDR3 was amplified in a first-round RT-PCR using the HTBI primer set. TCRdb called the multiplex PCR reads again in MiXCR, with one record for every CDR3 protein. The sample records 300,000 to 450,000 distinct CDR3 sequences, approximately 14% being singletons. These data come from a study of T cells in Graves' hyperthyroidism and ophthalmopathy. General study results and limits: Ophthalmopathy, as predicted by the model, came a median roughly 6.5 months after the prediction. Ophthalmopathy was separated from stable hyperthyroidism by a 13 V-J model. Blood also carried most thyroid clonotypes expanded above 0.001.

Uncontrolled infection, other autoimmune disease, pregnancy or lactation disqualified patients from enrolment. The sample consisted of blood. The V call is TRBV24-1, the J call TRBJ1-5; 8 bases fit TRBD1. The receptor comes from a woman aged 55-69 years with Graves' hyperthyroidism. The CDR3 nucleotides are TGTGCCACCAGTTTACAGGGGGACAATCAGCCCCAGCATTTT. Translating it yields CATSLQGDNQPQHF.